This T cell receptor beta chain appears in the sequencing data of a study of T cell responses to AZD1222 COVID-19 vaccine (dated by TCRdb to about 2021). A note on the overall study: A total of 230 to 250 trial participants underwent TCR sequencing, of whom about 210 had received two doses of AZD1222 and some 26 had received two doses of the MenACWY control vaccine. Trial participants were enrolled by age into subgroups of 18-55, 56-69 and 70-plus years, and about 150, 27 and 61 TCR-sequenced participants, respectively, were included in these subgroups.

The CDR3 regions of human TCRbeta chains were analyzed by immunosequencing. Concerning the study's data processing: Repertoire TCRs were matched against a reference library of SARS-CoV-2-specific TCRs generated with the MIRA antigen-specificity platform. Breadth meant the fraction of unique TCRs that were SARS-CoV-2-associated, whereas depth meant the fraction of total T cells that were SARS-CoV-2-associated. Using the MIRA data, each spike-specific TCR was assigned both to the spike region to which the TCR was reactive and to a CD4 or CD8 class. Log10-transformed breadth and depth values were compared by one-way ANOVA with Sidak's multiple comparisons tests. TCRdb obtained this table from immuneACCESS and retained in-frame rearrangements with V and J assigned. These tables miss some clones; where compared with another copy, unresolved V genes account for less than half of the shortfall, and the remainder is unexplained. That table is the source of V, J and clone size, and D and trimming were worked out from the DNA. The sample includes some 150,000 clones, with about 90% observed a single time. The top ten clones comprise 4.5% to 6% of the sample.

Trimming at the junction amounts to 5 bases on V and 5 bases on J, and the germline ends lie 10 bases apart. Counted from cysteine to phenylalanine, this CDR3 has 13 amino acids. Only the CDR3 portion is preserved as DNA: 39 bases, with reading frame beginning at the first base. Per the germline V gene, SNHLY is the CDR1 and FYNNEI is the CDR2. Taken with the paper, the label for time point translates to: baseline before first vaccination. Sample treatment or condition, as interpreted from the label and publication: meningococcal conjugate vaccine given as trial control. Vaccinee samples came from UK trials COV001 and COV002, including a single-blind randomized controlled phase 2/3 trial of AZD1222 (ChAdOx1 nCoV-19) in healthy adults. Trial participant PBMC samples were collected at day 0 and day 28 after the second dose for TCRbeta chain sequencing. Results the study describes overall, beyond this receptor: Reportedly, close to half of the unique spike-specific TCRs recognized epitopes lying outside the regions that are mutated in the B.1.351 and B.1.1.7 variants. No day 14 peak-response samples were available, so repertoires were characterized only after the peak T cell response. Conclusions about previously exposed vaccinees were limited because only six AZD1222 recipients were SARS-CoV-2 seropositive at baseline. Participants were mostly white British, with more females than males. The authors suggested clonal diversity may have been underestimated. The 56-69-year group was small, and its depth increase did not reach significance, likely because of low power. The whole spike protein was spanned by vaccine-associated CD4 TCRs, and dominant responses were seen in regions 160-218 and 743-854. After two AZD1222 doses, both the breadth and the depth of spike-specific TCRs were significantly higher than at day 0 and than in MenACWY recipients.

As regards this clone: Its antigen is still unknown. No quality values exist for individual bases; no much larger clone is one base distant.

The receptor was isolated from an adult in good health. The receptor chain draws on TRBV2 and TRBJ2-1; the D segment could be TRBD2, given 5 matching bases. The specimen comprised peripheral blood, sampled on day 0 of MenACWY control vaccination. The DNA sequence is as follows: TGTGCCAGCAGTATAGAGGGAGACAATGAGCAGTTCTTC. Its protein product is CASSIEGDNEQFF.